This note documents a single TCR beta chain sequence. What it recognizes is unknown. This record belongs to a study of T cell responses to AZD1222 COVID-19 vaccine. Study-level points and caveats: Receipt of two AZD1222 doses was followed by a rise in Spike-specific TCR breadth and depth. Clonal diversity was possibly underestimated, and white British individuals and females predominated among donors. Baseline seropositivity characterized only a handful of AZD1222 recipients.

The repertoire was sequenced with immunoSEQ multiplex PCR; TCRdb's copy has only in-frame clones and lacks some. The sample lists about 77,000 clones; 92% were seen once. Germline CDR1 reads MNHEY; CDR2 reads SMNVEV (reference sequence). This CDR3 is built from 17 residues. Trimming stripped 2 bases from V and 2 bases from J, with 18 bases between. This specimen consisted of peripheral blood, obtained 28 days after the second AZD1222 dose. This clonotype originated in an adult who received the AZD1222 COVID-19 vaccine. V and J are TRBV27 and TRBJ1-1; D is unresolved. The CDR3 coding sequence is TGTGCCAGCAGTTTAGCAGTCCCGGGGTTGGTCAACACTGAAGCTTTCTTT. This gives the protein CASSLAVPGLVNTEAFF.